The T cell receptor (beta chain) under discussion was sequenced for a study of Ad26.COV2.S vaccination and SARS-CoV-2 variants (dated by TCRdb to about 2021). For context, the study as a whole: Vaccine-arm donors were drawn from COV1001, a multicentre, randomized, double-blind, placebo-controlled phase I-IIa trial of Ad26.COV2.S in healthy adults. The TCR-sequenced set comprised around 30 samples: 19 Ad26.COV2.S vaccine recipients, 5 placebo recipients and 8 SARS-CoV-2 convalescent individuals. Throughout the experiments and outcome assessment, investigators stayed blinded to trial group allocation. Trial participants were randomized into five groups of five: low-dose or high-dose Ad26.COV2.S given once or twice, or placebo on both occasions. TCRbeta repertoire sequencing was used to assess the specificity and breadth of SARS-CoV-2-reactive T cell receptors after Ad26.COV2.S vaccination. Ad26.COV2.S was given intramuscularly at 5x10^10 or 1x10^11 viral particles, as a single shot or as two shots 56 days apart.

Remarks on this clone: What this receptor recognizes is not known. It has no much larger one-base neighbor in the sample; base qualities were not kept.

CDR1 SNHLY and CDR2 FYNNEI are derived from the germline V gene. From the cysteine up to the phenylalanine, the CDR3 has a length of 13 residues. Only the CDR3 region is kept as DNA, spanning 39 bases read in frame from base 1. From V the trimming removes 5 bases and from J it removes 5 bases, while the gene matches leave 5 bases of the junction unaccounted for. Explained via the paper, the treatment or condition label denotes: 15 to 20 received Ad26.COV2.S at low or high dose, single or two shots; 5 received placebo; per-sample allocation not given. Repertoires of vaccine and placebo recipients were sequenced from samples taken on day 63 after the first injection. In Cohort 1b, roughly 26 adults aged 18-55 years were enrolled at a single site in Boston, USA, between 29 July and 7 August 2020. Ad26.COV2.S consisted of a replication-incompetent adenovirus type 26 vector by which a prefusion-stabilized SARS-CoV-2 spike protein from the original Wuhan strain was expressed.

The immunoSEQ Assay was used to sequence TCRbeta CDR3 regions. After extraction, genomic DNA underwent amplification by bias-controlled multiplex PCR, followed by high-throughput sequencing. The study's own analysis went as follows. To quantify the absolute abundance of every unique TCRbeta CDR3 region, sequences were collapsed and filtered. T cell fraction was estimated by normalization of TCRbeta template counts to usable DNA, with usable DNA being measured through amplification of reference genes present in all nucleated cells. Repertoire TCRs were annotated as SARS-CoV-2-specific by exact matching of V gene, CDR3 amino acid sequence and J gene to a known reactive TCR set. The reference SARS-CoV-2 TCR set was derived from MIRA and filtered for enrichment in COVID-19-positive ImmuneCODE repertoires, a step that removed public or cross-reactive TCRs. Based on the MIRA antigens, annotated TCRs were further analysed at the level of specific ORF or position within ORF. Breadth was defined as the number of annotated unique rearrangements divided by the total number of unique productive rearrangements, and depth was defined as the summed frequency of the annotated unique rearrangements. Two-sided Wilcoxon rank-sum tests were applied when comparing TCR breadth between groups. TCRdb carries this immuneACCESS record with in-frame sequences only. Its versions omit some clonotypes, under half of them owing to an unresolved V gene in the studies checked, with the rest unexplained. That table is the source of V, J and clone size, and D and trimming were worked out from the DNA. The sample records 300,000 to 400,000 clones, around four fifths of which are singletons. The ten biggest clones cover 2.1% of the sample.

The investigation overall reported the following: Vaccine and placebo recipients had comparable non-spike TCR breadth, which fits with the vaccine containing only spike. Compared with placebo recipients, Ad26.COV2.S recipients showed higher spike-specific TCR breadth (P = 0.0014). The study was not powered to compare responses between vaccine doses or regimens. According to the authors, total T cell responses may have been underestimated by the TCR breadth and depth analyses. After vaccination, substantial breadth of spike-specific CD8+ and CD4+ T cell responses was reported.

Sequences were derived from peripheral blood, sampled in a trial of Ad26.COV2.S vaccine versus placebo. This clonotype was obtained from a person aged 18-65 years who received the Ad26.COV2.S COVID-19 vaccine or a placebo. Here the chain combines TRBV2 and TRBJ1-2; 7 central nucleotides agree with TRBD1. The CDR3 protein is CASSIAGGYGYTF. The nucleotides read TGTGCCAGCAGTATCGCAGGGGGTTATGGCTACACCTTC.